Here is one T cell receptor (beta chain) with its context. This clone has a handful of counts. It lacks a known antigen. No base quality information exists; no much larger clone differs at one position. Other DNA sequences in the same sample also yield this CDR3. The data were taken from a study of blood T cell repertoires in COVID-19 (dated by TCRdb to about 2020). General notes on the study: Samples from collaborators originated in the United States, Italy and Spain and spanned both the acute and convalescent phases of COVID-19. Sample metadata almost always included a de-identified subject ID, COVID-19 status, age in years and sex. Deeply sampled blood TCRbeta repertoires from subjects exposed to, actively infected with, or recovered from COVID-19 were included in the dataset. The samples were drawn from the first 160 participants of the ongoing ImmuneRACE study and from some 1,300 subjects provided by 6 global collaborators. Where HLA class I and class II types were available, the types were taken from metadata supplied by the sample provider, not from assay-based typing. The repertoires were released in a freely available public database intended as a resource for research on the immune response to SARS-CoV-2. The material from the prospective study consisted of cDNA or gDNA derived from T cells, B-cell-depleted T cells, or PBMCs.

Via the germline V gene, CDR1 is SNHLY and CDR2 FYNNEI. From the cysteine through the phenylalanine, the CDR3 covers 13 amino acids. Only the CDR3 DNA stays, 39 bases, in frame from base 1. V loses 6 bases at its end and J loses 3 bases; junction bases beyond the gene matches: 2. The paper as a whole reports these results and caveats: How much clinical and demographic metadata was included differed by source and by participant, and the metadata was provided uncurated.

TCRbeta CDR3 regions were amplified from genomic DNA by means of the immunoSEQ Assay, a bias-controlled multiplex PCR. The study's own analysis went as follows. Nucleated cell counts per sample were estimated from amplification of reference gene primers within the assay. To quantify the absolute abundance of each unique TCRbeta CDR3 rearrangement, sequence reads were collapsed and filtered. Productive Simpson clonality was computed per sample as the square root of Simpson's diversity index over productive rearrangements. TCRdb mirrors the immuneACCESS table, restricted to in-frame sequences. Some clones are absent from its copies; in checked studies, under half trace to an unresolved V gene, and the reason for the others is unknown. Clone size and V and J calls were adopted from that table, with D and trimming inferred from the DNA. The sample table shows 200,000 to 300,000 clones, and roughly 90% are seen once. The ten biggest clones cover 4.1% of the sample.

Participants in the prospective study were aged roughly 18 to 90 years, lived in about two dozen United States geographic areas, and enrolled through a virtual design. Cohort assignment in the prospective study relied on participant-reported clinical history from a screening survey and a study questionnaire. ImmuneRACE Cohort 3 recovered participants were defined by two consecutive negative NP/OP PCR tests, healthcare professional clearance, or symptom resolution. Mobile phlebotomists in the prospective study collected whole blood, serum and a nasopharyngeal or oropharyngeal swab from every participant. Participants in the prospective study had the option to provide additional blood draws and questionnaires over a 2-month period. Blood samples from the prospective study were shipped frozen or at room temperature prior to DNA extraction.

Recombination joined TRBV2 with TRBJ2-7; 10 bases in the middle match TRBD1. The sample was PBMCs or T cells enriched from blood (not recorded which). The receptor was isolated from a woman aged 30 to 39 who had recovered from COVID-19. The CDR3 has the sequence CASSRDRGYEQYF. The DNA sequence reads TGTGCCAGCAGCCGGGACAGGGGCTACGAGCAGTACTTC.